The present T cell receptor (beta chain) was sequenced within a study of T cell responses to AZD1222 COVID-19 vaccine. Study overall: Pooling of second doses given at about 4 or about 12 weeks was done. Findings and limits, study-wide: White British donors predominated, females outnumbered males, and clonal diversity was possibly underestimated. Regions left unmutated in variants are reportedly the target of nearly half of spike-specific TCRs.

The CDR3 runs to 14 residues. The germline gives CDR1 SGHDT, CDR2 YYEEEE. V gave up 0 bases and J gave up 6 bases, with 13 bases separating them. Remarks on this clone: Its antigen is as yet unknown.

Here immunoSEQ multiplex PCR was the method, and the copy in TCRdb shows in-frame clones only, minus some. The sample holds about 260,000 clones, 93% seen once. Specimen: peripheral blood, collected on day 0 of AZD1222 vaccination. This receptor was obtained from an adult in good health. The gene calls are TRBV5-6 and TRBJ2-7; no firm D call. In DNA form, the CDR3 reads TGTGCCAGCAGCTTGGTTTCCGGTTCGGGCGAGCAGTACTTC. This codes for CASSLVSGSGEQYF.